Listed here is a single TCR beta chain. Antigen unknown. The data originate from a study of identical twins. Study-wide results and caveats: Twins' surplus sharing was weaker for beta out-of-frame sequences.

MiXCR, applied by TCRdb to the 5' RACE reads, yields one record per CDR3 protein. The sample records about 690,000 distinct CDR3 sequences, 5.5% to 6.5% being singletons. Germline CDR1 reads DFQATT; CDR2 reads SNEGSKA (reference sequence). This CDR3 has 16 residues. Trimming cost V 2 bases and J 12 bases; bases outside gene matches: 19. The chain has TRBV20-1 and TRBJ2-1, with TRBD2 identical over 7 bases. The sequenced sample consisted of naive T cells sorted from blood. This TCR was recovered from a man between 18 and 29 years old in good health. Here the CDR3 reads CSARPLESAGMGWQFF. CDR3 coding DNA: TGCAGTGCTAGACCTCTGGAGTCAGCGGGGATGGGATGGCAGTTCTTC.